The rows below give T cell receptor beta chains drawn from one sample of a study of blood T cell repertoires in COVID-19. This table comes from immunoSEQ multiplex PCR, and its TCRdb copy is limited to in-frame clones, with some not included. The sample lists 250,000 to 350,000 clones, about 85% occurring once. The material sequenced was peripheral blood. The receptors come from a woman in her forties or fifties who had recovered from COVID-19. CDR3s include the opening cysteine and the closing phenylalanine or tryptophan. Each record gives: V gene, J gene, clone size, D gene, CDR3 protein, CDR3 DNA. The D gene is left open where the match is weak. Clone size is stated in some rows and not others, as once, few, many or a class when expanded.

TRBV15	TRBJ2-7	-	-	CATSRDNEQYF	TGTGCCACCAGCAGGGACAACGAGCAGTACTTC
TRBV10-3	TRBJ1-2	-	-	CAIRVTGRAFYGYTF	TGTGCCATCAGGGTGACTGGGAGAGCCTTCTATGGCTACACCTTC
TRBV29-1	TRBJ1-1	once	-	CSVELQANTEAFF	TGCAGCGTTGAACTCCAAGCTAACACTGAAGCTTTCTTT
TRBV10-3	TRBJ1-1	-	-	CAISESMNTEAFF	TGTGCCATCAGTGAGTCTATGAACACTGAAGCTTTCTTT
TRBV19	TRBJ2-1	-	TRBD1	CASSRNPGTGEANEQFF	TGTGCCAGTAGCAGAAACCCCGGGACAGGGGAGGCCAATGAGCAGTTCTTC
TRBV19	TRBJ1-5	-	-	CASSIDLELGPQHF	TGTGCCAGTAGTATAGATCTCGAGCTCGGGCCCCAGCATTTT
TRBV9	TRBJ2-7	-	-	CASSVGPSVTYEQYF	TGTGCCAGCAGCGTAGGTCCTAGCGTCACCTACGAGCAGTACTTC
TRBV10-3	TRBJ1-5	-	-	CAISESLSGGSPQHF	TGTGCCATCAGTGAGTCGCTGTCGGGGGGTAGCCCCCAGCATTTT
TRBV4-1	TRBJ2-4	-	TRBD2	CASSRDLAGGYIQYF	TGCGCCAGCAGCCGCGACCTAGCGGGAGGCTACATTCAGTACTTC
TRBV30	TRBJ1-2	-	TRBD1	CAWSVTGEVLRPANYGYTF	TGTGCCTGGAGTGTAACAGGGGAAGTACTAAGACCTGCTAACTATGGCTACACCTTC
TRBV18	TRBJ2-7	-	TRBD1	CASSPGTGVEQYF	TGTGCCAGCTCACCCGGGACAGGGGTTGAGCAGTACTTC
TRBV18	TRBJ2-5	-	TRBD2	CASSPFGLADQETQYF	TGTGCCAGCTCACCATTCGGACTAGCCGACCAAGAGACCCAGTACTTC
TRBV7-3	TRBJ2-3	-	TRBD2	CASNLGGFLADTQYF	TGTGCCAGCAACCTCGGGGGGTTCCTGGCGGATACGCAGTATTTT
TRBV7-4	TRBJ1-6	-	-	CASSLGGRDGNSPLHF	TGTGCCAGCAGCTTAGGAGGGCGGGACGGTAATTCACCCCTCCACTTT
TRBV18	TRBJ2-3	-	-	CASSQLNTDTQYF	TGTGCCAGCTCCCAACTTAACACAGATACGCAGTATTTT
TRBV7-3	TRBJ1-6	few	TRBD1	CASSRDRGSSPLHF	TGTGCCAGCAGCCGGGACAGGGGTAGTTCACCCCTCCACTTT
TRBV28	TRBJ2-7	-	TRBD1	CASSRDRDHEQYF	TGTGCCAGCAGTAGAGACAGGGACCACGAGCAGTACTTC
TRBV15	TRBJ1-2	-	-	CATSRVGRTGANYGYTF	TGTGCCACCAGCAGAGTTGGCAGAACAGGAGCTAACTATGGCTACACCTTC
TRBV15	TRBJ2-6	-	-	CATSIDGTNVLTF	TGTGCCACCAGCATCGACGGGACCAACGTCCTGACTTTC
TRBV27	TRBJ2-7	-	TRBD1	CASSISVGDSYTGEQYF	TGTGCCAGCAGTATTAGCGTGGGGGACAGCTATACCGGGGAGCAGTACTTC
TRBV10-3	TRBJ2-5	-	TRBD1	CAIRAGQGSQETQYF	TGTGCCATCAGAGCGGGACAGGGGTCCCAAGAGACCCAGTACTTC
TRBV23-1	TRBJ2-5	once	-	CASSQHQDQETQYF	TGCGCCAGCAGTCAACACCAGGACCAAGAGACCCAGTACTTC
TRBV11-2	TRBJ1-1	-	-	CASSLSPGLNTEAFF	TGTGCCAGCAGCTTATCCCCAGGGTTGAACACTGAAGCTTTCTTT
TRBV2	TRBJ1-5	-	TRBD1	CASSEGTVNQPQHF	TGTGCCAGCAGTGAGGGGACAGTCAATCAGCCCCAGCATTTT
TRBV23-1	TRBJ1-1	-	-	CARGDLDTEAFF	TGCGCCAGAGGGGACTTAGACACTGAAGCTTTCTTT
TRBV6-5	TRBJ1-1	-	TRBD1	CATRTGGANTEAFF	TGTGCCACCCGCACAGGGGGCGCGAACACTGAAGCTTTCTTT
TRBV6-5	TRBJ2-5	-	-	CASSTGRGKTQYF	TGTGCCAGCAGTACAGGGAGAGGAAAGACCCAGTACTTC
TRBV29-1	TRBJ1-1	-	-	CSVIRQQNTEAFF	TGCAGCGTTATACGACAGCAGAACACTGAAGCTTTCTTT
TRBV5-5	TRBJ2-7	-	TRBD1	CASSLRVGTGMNEQYF	TGTGCCAGCAGCTTACGGGTCGGGACAGGTATGAACGAGCAGTACTTC
TRBV2	TRBJ2-3	-	TRBD2	CARQLAVNTDTQYF	TGTGCCAGACAACTAGCGGTCAACACAGATACGCAGTATTTT
TRBV7-8	TRBJ1-2	-	-	CASSLARAQRRGYTF	TGTGCCAGCAGCTTAGCCCGGGCCCAGCGGCGGGGCTACACCTTC
TRBV13	TRBJ2-1	few	TRBD2	CASSLRSGAQRHNEQFF	TGTGCCAGCAGCTTACGGAGCGGGGCACAGAGGCACAATGAGCAGTTCTTC
TRBV5-6	TRBJ2-3	-	TRBD1	CASSSTGRSTDTQYF	TGTGCCAGCAGCTCGACAGGGCGAAGCACAGATACGCAGTATTTT
TRBV28	TRBJ2-3	-	TRBD2	CASSSPGLASTDTQYF	TGTGCCAGCAGTTCCCCGGGACTAGCGTCCACAGATACGCAGTATTTT
TRBV6-5	TRBJ1-2	once	-	CASSLGGGVYTF	TGTGCCAGCTCCTTGGGGGGGGGAGTGTACACCTTC
TRBV25-1	TRBJ2-1	-	-	CASSLYNEQFF	TGTGCCAGCAGCCTCTACAATGAGCAGTTCTTC
TRBV11-3	TRBJ2-2	-	TRBD1	CASSTRPDRGGTGELFF	TGTGCCAGCAGCACCCGTCCGGACAGGGGGGGGACCGGGGAGCTGTTTTTT
TRBV9	TRBJ2-1	-	TRBD1	CASSVVPGQGYNEQFF	TGTGCCAGCAGCGTAGTTCCGGGACAGGGGTACAATGAGCAGTTCTTC
TRBV9	TRBJ2-3	-	TRBD1	CASSPLTGASTDTQYF	TGTGCCAGCAGCCCCCTGACAGGGGCTAGCACAGATACGCAGTATTTT
TRBV30	TRBJ1-1	few	-	CAWLMGRGDTEAFF	TGTGCCTGGCTTATGGGCAGGGGAGACACTGAAGCTTTCTTT
TRBV11-1	TRBJ1-4	once	TRBD1	CASSFKVGTGYEKLFF	TGTGCCAGCAGCTTTAAGGTGGGGACAGGGTATGAAAAACTGTTTTTT
TRBV13	TRBJ2-7	-	-	CASSPGTSAYEQYF	TGTGCCAGCAGCCCCGGGACATCGGCCTACGAGCAGTACTTC